Presented here are 17 T cell receptor beta chains from one specimen sequenced in a study of blood T cell repertoires in COVID-19. Assay: immunoSEQ multiplex PCR; the TCRdb copy retains only in-frame clones and omits some. The data show a few hundred thousand clones, around 87% seen once. The sequenced sample was PBMCs or T cells enriched from blood (not recorded which). These receptors all stem from a man younger than 45 who had recovered from COVID-19.

The chain couples TRBV6-5 to TRBJ2-3; possible D gene TRBD1, 5 bases. CDR3 length: 15 amino acids. Germline V gene sequence: CDR1 MNHEY, CDR2 SVGAGI. Trimming pared 3 bases from V and 2 bases from J, leaving 12 bases between. The CDR3 DNA reads TGTGCCAGCAGTTATCAGGGAATTTTCACAGATACGCAGTATTTT. Translation gives CASSYQGIFTDTQYF.

This chain links TRBV10-1 with TRBJ1-6; TRBD1 might be the D (6 bases). The CDR3 spans 16 residues. V lost 10 bases and J 1 base, leaving 17 bases between the germline ends. Germline V gene data show CDR1 as WNHNN and CDR2 as SYGVQD (reference sequence). CDR3 in amino acids: CATKPEQGSYNSPLHF. The CDR3 nucleotides are TGCGCCACCAAACCGGAACAGGGTTCCTATAATTCACCCCTCCACTTT.

The V and J genes are TRBV5-4 and TRBJ2-5; maybe TRBD1 (5 bases). CDR1 and CDR2 (germline): SGHNT, YYREEE (reference sequence). This CDR3 has 14 residues. The V end was cut by 2 bases, the J end by 3 bases, with 11 bases between. CDR3 amino acids: CASSLLQVEETQYF. The CDR3 DNA is TGTGCCAGCAGCTTATTACAGGTTGAAGAGACCCAGTACTTC.

The chain couples TRBV7-2 to TRBJ1-4; D is unclear. Trimming stripped 9 bases from V and 0 bases from J, with 8 bases between. In germline, CDR1 is SGHTA, CDR2 FQGNSA. This CDR3 is 13 amino acids long. CDR3 DNA sequence: TGTGCCAGTCAGTCACCAACTAATGAAAAACTGTTTTTT. Protein sequence: CASQSPTNEKLFF.

This sequence joins TRBV9 and TRBJ2-1, with 8 bases lining up with TRBD2. Per germline, CDR1 SGDLS and CDR2 YYNGEE. The CDR3 is 14 amino acids. V dropped 0 bases and J dropped 12; count of bases not matched to a gene: 8. This CDR3 is CASSVGAGGLWQFF. The DNA of the CDR3 is TGTGCCAGCAGCGTAGGGGCGGGGGGCCTGTGGCAGTTCTTC.

The V and J genes are TRBV5-1 and TRBJ2-6; the D gene is possibly TRBD2 (7 bases). CDR1 SGHRS and CDR2 YFSETQ come from the germline V gene. The V end was cut by 4 bases, the J end by 4 bases, with 9 bases between. The CDR3 is made up of 14 amino acids. Here the CDR3 reads CASSRGAGANVLTF. DNA for the CDR3: TGCGCCAGCAGCCGGGGGGCCGGGGCCAACGTCCTGACTTTC.

This clone was seen just once. The chain carries TRBV11-2 and TRBJ1-5; TRBD1 is a possible D gene (6 bases). This CDR3 has 16 residues. Germline CDR1 SGHAT, CDR2 FQNNGV. V lost 0 bases to trimming and J lost 7 bases, with 16 bases between them. Here the CDR3 reads CASSLEGRGRGQPQHF. For the CDR3, the DNA is TGTGCCAGCAGCTTAGAGGGCAGGGGCCGAGGGCAGCCCCAGCATTTT.

V and J are TRBV4-1 and TRBJ1-2, with D tentatively TRBD1 (6 bases). The V end was cut by 4 bases, the J end by 7 bases, with 10 bases between. CDR1 is MGHRA and CDR2 is YSYEKL in the germline V gene. The CDR3 consists of 12 residues. CDR3 nucleotides: TGCGCCAGCAGCCCCCGAGGGGGTGGCTACACCTTC. As protein: CASSPRGGGYTF.

The gene calls are TRBV4-2 and TRBJ1-5; no firm D call. The V gene's germline CDR1 is LGHNA and CDR2 YNFKEQ. This CDR3 has 13 amino acids. Trimming removed 4 bases at V and 6 bases at J, with 10 bases between. CDR3 DNA sequence: TGTGCCAGCAGCCTTCTCCGGGGTCAGCCCCAGCATTTT. It codes for CASSLLRGQPQHF.

The chain links TRBV7-9 to TRBJ1-2; the match to TRBD1 covers 10 bases. V shed 6 bases, J shed 5 bases, and the junction held 6 bases outside the gene matches. Germline values: CDR1 SEHNR, CDR2 FQNEAQ (reference sequence). The CDR3 loop spans 14 amino acids. DNA for the CDR3: TGTGCCAGCAGTCGAGGACAGGGGGAATATGGCTACACCTTC. It codes for CASSRGQGEYGYTF.

The rearrangement joins TRBV3-1 (or the pseudogene TRBV3-2) to TRBJ1-2, with D perhaps matching TRBD1 (6 bases). CDR1 and CDR2 from the germline V gene are LGHDT and YNNKEL (reference sequence). The CDR3 has 16 residues. V was clipped by 4 bases and J by 8 bases, with 23 bases between them. In DNA form, the CDR3 reads TGTGCCAGCAGCCGAGGGACAAGGGGCCGGCGGGGGGGCTACACCTTC. Its translation: CASSRGTRGRRGGYTF.

The V and J genes are TRBV5-1 and TRBJ1-6, with 11 bases aligning to TRBD1. The trim removed 2 bases at V and 9 bases at J, leaving 1 base unmatched. The CDR3 spans 14 residues. The V gene's germline CDR1 is SGHRS and CDR2 YFSETQ. CDR3 coding DNA: TGCGCCAGCAGCTTCGGACAGGGGGCTTCACCCCTCCACTTT. It codes for CASSFGQGASPLHF.

As for this clone: Other nucleotide sequences from this sample produce the same CDR3. The chain couples TRBV18 to TRBJ2-3; D may be TRBD2 (5 bases). The CDR3 is 13 residues long. Germline loops: CDR1 KGHSH, CDR2 LQKENI. Deletions cut 2 bases from V and 4 bases from J, with 7 bases between. The CDR3 DNA reads TGTGCCAGCTCACCAGGAGGCGCAGATACGCAGTATTTT. This sequence encodes CASSPGGADTQYF.

This clone appeared once. The V call is TRBV5-1, the J call TRBJ2-1; 8 bases align to TRBD1. CDR3 size: 16 residues. V shed 1 base and J 4 bases; nucleotides not matched to a gene: 7. Germline V lookup: CDR1 SGHRS, CDR2 YFSETQ. CDR3 sequence: CASSLTGTGRYNEQFF. The CDR3 DNA sequence: TGCGCCAGCAGCTTGACCGGGACAGGCCGTTACAATGAGCAGTTCTTC.

This clone has only one observation. The chain is built from TRBV10-3 and TRBJ1-2, with 10 bases fitting TRBD1. The CDR3 is 12 amino acids. Germline assignment: CDR1 ENHRY and CDR2 SYGVKD. After removal of 9 bases from V and 6 bases from J, the junction contained 4 bases not matched to a gene. In DNA, the CDR3 is TGTGCCATAACGACAGGGGGCGATGGCTACACCTTC. It codes for CAITTGGDGYTF.

This rearrangement joins TRBV2 to TRBJ2-7; TRBD1 is a possible D gene (6 bases). The CDR3 is 12 amino acids. Germline assignment: CDR1 SNHLY and CDR2 FYNNEI. The V end was cut by 9 bases, the J end by 0 bases, with 9 bases between. CDR3 DNA: TGTGCCAGTACAGGGCCCTCCTACGAGCAGTACTTC. It specifies CASTGPSYEQYF.

V gene TRBV18 combines with J gene TRBJ1-1; D unresolved. Looked up from germline, CDR1 is KGHSH and CDR2 is LQKENI. The CDR3 contains 14 residues. V lost 3 bases and J 0 bases, leaving 8 bases between the germline ends. CDR3 protein: CASSPVTLNTEAFF. The CDR3 DNA follows: TGTGCCAGCTCACCTGTGACACTGAACACTGAAGCTTTCTTT.